The rows below give T cell receptor beta chains drawn from one sample of a study of OX40 agonist ivuxolimab in advanced cancers. Some clones are missing from TCRdb's copy, which holds only in-frame ones; the method was immunoSEQ multiplex PCR. The data show tens of thousands of clones, around 94% seen once. This specimen consisted of CD4+ or CD8+ T cells sorted from blood, obtained in a trial of the OX40 agonist ivuxolimab. Every receptor here comes from an adult with an advanced solid tumor such as melanoma, head and neck, liver or kidney cancer. The CDR3 runs from the conserved cysteine through the conserved F or W. D genes are given only for firm matches.

j_call: TRBJ1-1
d_call: .
v_call: TRBV18
cdr3_aa: CASSPLAGPQNTEAFF
cdr3_nt: TGTGCCAGCTCACCTCTCGCCGGGCCCCAGAACACTGAAGCTTTCTTT

j_call: TRBJ2-3
d_call: TRBD1
v_call: TRBV19
cdr3_aa: CASSLGQGTDTQYF
cdr3_nt: TGTGCCAGTAGTTTGGGACAGGGGACAGATACGCAGTATTTT

j_call: TRBJ2-1
d_call: .
v_call: TRBV27
cdr3_aa: CASSLGLGPSYNEQFF
cdr3_nt: TGTGCCAGCAGCTTAGGGTTAGGTCCCTCCTACAATGAGCAGTTCTTC

j_call: TRBJ2-1
d_call: .
v_call: TRBV6-5
cdr3_aa: CASSYRGDEQFF
cdr3_nt: TGTGCCAGCAGTTACAGGGGAGATGAGCAGTTCTTC

j_call: TRBJ1-1
d_call: .
v_call: TRBV6-4
cdr3_aa: CASSPGGLNTEAFF
cdr3_nt: TGTGCCAGCAGCCCTGGAGGGCTGAACACTGAAGCTTTCTTT

j_call: TRBJ1-1
d_call: TRBD1
v_call: TRBV27
cdr3_aa: CARTGVETNTEAFF
cdr3_nt: TGTGCTAGAACAGGGGTCGAAACGAACACTGAAGCTTTCTTT

j_call: TRBJ1-1
d_call: .
v_call: TRBV15
cdr3_aa: CATSRESKLQAFF
cdr3_nt: TGTGCCACCAGCAGAGAGTCTAAGTTACAAGCTTTCTTT

j_call: TRBJ2-1
d_call: .
v_call: TRBV9
cdr3_aa: CASSVVGRTGPNNEQFF
cdr3_nt: TGTGCCAGCAGCGTAGTGGGGAGGACAGGTCCTAACAATGAGCAGTTCTTC

j_call: TRBJ2-1
d_call: TRBD1
v_call: TRBV19
cdr3_aa: CASSIPGGNEQFF
cdr3_nt: TGTGCCAGTAGTATCCCAGGGGGCAATGAGCAGTTCTTC

j_call: TRBJ2-1
d_call: TRBD2
v_call: TRBV11-2
cdr3_aa: CASSLDGAGGPYNEQFF
cdr3_nt: TGTGCCAGCAGCTTAGATGGAGCGGGAGGTCCGTACAATGAGCAGTTCTTC

j_call: TRBJ1-1
d_call: .
v_call: TRBV7-6
cdr3_aa: CASSLAQGPGVRDTEAFF
cdr3_nt: TGTGCCAGCAGCTTGGCCCAGGGACCTGGCGTGCGGGACACTGAAGCTTTCTTT

j_call: TRBJ2-7
d_call: .
v_call: TRBV12-5
cdr3_aa: CASRPGSHAYEQYF
cdr3_nt: TGTGCTAGTAGGCCAGGCTCCCATGCCTACGAGCAGTACTTC

j_call: TRBJ1-1
d_call: .
v_call: TRBV19
cdr3_aa: CASSDWGADTEAFF
cdr3_nt: TGTGCCAGTAGTGATTGGGGCGCGGACACTGAAGCTTTCTTT

j_call: TRBJ1-1
d_call: .
v_call: TRBV19
cdr3_aa: CASSDSGGGSEAFF
cdr3_nt: TGTGCCAGTAGCGACTCGGGTGGGGGGTCTGAAGCTTTCTTT

j_call: TRBJ2-4
d_call: .
v_call: TRBV9
cdr3_aa: CASSPRAGALKNIQYF
cdr3_nt: TGTGCCAGCAGCCCCCGGGCAGGCGCTCTTAAAAACATTCAGTACTTC

j_call: TRBJ2-7
d_call: .
v_call: TRBV11-2
cdr3_aa: CASSPDGFEQYF
cdr3_nt: TGTGCCAGCAGCCCGGACGGATTCGAGCAGTACTTC